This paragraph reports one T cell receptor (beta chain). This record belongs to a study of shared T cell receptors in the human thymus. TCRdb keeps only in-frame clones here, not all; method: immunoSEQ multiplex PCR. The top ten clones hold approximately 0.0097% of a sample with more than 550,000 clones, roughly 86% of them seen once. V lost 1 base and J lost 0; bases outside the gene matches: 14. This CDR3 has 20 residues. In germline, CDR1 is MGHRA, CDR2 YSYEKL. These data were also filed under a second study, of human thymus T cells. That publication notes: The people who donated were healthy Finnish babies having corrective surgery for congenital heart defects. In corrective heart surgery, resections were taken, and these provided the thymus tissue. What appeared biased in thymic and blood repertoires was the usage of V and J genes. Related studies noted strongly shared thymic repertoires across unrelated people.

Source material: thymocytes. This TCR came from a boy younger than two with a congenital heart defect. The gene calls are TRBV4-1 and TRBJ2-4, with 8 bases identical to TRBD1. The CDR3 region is CASSQGLGQGGLIAKNIQYF. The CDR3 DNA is TGCGCCAGCAGCCAAGGTTTAGGACAGGGTGGCCTCATAGCCAAAAACATTCAGTACTTC.